The T cell receptor beta chain under discussion was sequenced for a study of OX40 agonist ivuxolimab in advanced cancers. On the study more broadly: The treatment was a fully human IgG2 OX40 agonist, ivuxolimab. Patients in the trial were receiving intravenous ivuxolimab every 2 weeks, at doses of 0.01 to 10 mg/kg. Partial responses occurred in Three dose-escalation patients, one with hepatocellular carcinoma and two with cutaneous melanoma.

Produced via immunoSEQ multiplex PCR; TCRdb's table is partial and in-frame only. The table records approximately 90,000 clones, under 95% of them present only once. Study-level points and caveats: The CD4+ and CD8+ T cells in the blood had expanded clonally by week 6 at 0.1 to 3.0 mg/kg.

This CDR3 has 16 amino acids. V gave up 5 bases and J gave up 9 bases; unmatched junction bases: 15. CDR1 and CDR2 from the germline V gene are MNHEY and SMNVEV (reference sequence). About this clone itself: Its specificity is not known.

The chain is built from TRBV27 and TRBJ2-1; 8 nucleotides agree with TRBD2. The sequenced sample was CD4+ or CD8+ T cells sorted from blood, obtained in a trial of the OX40 agonist ivuxolimab. The sequence was collected from an adult with an advanced solid tumor such as melanoma, head and neck, liver or kidney cancer. The CDR3 spells CASSPSLTGGPGEQFF. For the CDR3, the DNA is TGTGCCAGCAGTCCGTCCCTGACGGGAGGGCCAGGTGAGCAGTTCTTC.